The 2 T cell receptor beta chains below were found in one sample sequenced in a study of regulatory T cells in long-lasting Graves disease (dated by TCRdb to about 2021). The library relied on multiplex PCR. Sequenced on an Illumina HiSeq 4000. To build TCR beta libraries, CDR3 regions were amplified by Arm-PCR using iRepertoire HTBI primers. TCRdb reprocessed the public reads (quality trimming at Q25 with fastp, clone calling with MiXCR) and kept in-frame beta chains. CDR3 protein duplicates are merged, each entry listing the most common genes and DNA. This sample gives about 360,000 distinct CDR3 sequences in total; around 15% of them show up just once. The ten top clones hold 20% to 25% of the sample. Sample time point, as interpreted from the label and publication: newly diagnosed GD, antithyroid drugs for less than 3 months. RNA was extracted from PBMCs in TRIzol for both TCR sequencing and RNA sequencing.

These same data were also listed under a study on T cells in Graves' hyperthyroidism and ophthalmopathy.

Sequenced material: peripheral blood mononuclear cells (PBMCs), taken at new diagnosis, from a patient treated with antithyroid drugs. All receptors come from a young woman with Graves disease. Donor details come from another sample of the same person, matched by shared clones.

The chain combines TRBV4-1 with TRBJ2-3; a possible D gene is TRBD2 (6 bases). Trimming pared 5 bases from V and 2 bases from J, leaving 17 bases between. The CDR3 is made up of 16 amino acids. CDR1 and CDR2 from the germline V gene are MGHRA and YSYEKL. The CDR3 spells CASSLSPGLDTDTQYF. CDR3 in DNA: TGCGCCAGCAGCTTATCACCGGGACTTGACACAGATACGCAGTATTTT.

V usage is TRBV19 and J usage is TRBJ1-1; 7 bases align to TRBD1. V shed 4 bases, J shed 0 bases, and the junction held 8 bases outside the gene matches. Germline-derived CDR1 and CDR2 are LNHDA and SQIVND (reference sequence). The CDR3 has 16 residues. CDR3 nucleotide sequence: TGTGCCAGTAGTAGGACAGGTCGGCTGGTGAACACTGAAGCTTTCTTT. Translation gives CASSRTGRLVNTEAFF.